The 30 T cell receptor beta chains below were found in one sample sequenced in a study of cytomegalovirus exposure and HLA in healthy donors (dated by TCRdb to the late 2010s). The library was prepared using the immunoSEQ multiplex PCR assay. TCRdb took over this immuneACCESS table, retaining in-frame rearrangements with V and J assigned. Such tables are incomplete; in checked studies, under half of the missing clones stem from an unresolved V gene, and the remainder is unexplained. Within this sample are 85,000 to 95,000 clones, with roughly 97% of them counted one time only. The biggest ten clones account for around 0.78% of the sample. Sequencing used PBMCs. These TCRs come from a man between 18 and 29 years old in good health and CMV-seronegative.

The chain is built from TRBV7-9 and TRBJ2-5, with 11 bases lining up with TRBD1. Germline V gene sequence: CDR1 SEHNR, CDR2 FQNEAQ (reference sequence). V shed 5 bases and J 4 bases; nucleotides not matched to a gene: 6. This CDR3 is 15 amino acids long. The CDR3: CASSRRTGGIETQYF. CDR3 nucleotide sequence: TGTGCCAGCAGCCGCCGGACAGGGGGCATAGAGACCCAGTACTTC.

The J gene is TRBJ2-7, the V gene TRBV27; perhaps TRBD2 as D (6 bases). The V end lost 1 base, the J end lost 2 bases, and 9 bases lay between the germline ends. The germline CDR1 and CDR2 sequences are MNHEY and SMNVEV (reference sequence). The CDR3 loop spans 14 amino acids. The CDR3 DNA reads TGTGCCAGCAGTTTATGGGGGGAGGCCTACGAGCAGTACTTC. Protein: CASSLWGEAYEQYF.

The V and J genes are TRBV27 and TRBJ1-2; the D gene is possibly TRBD1 (6 bases). CDR3 size: 12 residues. Trimming removed 2 bases at V and 11 bases at J, with 12 bases between. Germline V gene sequence: CDR1 MNHEY, CDR2 SMNVEV (reference sequence). CDR3 nucleotides: TGTGCCAGCAGTTTAACAGGGAAATCTTACACCTTC. As protein: CASSLTGKSYTF.

The rearrangement uses TRBV29-1 and TRBJ2-7; no clear D. V lost 2 bases to trimming and J lost 3 bases, with 8 bases between them. The germline V gene has CDR1 SQVTM and CDR2 ANQGSEA. The CDR3 consists of 12 residues. The CDR3 is CSVETAIYEQYF. The CDR3, as DNA: TGCAGCGTTGAAACAGCTATCTACGAGCAGTACTTC.

The rearrangement joins TRBV7-9 to TRBJ1-2; 9 nucleotides line up with TRBD1. Trimming removed 0 bases from V and 5 bases from J; junction bases left unmatched: 4. The germline V gene encodes CDR1 SEHNR and CDR2 FQNEAQ (reference sequence). This CDR3 region has 15 residues. CDR3 protein: CASSLATGGGYGYTF. DNA for the CDR3: TGTGCCAGCAGCTTAGCGACAGGGGGTGGATATGGCTACACCTTC.

V and J are TRBV18 and TRBJ1-4; D is unresolved. The CDR3 extends over 20 amino acids. CDR1 and CDR2 (germline): KGHSH, LQKENI. The V end was cut by 2 bases, the J end by 0 bases, with 22 bases between. The CDR3 DNA follows: TGTGCCAGCTCACCATTCGCGCGAGAACACTCGGGAGCAACTAATGAAAAACTGTTTTTT. Translating it yields CASSPFAREHSGATNEKLFF.

This clone was observed a single time. The CDR3 DNA reads as TGCGCCAGCAGCTTGCTAAGTCAGGGGAGCTATGGCTACACCTTC. Translation gives CASSLLSQGSYGYTF. The rearrangement links TRBV5-1 to TRBJ1-2; tentatively, D is TRBD1 (6 bases). Germline CDR1 is SGHRS and CDR2 is YFSETQ. The length of the CDR3 is 15 residues. V was trimmed by 1 base and J by 4 bases, leaving 14 bases between them.

The V and J genes are TRBV18 and TRBJ2-5; a weak D match, TRBD1 (5 bases). V lost 2 bases and J lost 3, with 10 bases in between. Germline V lookup: CDR1 KGHSH, CDR2 LQKENI. The CDR3 extends over 14 amino acids. CDR3 bases: TGTGCCAGCTCACCATTAACAGGAAAAGAGACCCAGTACTTC. It specifies CASSPLTGKETQYF.

V usage is TRBV5-1 and J usage is TRBJ2-1; D ambiguous. CDR3 size: 14 residues. The V end was cut by 4 bases, the J end by 3 bases, with 11 bases between. Germline assignment: CDR1 SGHRS and CDR2 YFSETQ. CDR3 in amino acids: CASSVRVGYNEQFF. The CDR3 DNA follows: TGCGCCAGCAGCGTCCGGGTGGGCTACAATGAGCAGTTCTTC.

The V call is TRBV29-1, the J call TRBJ2-7; possibly TRBD2 for D (5 bases). This CDR3 has 13 amino acids. Trimming left V 3 bases short and J 0 bases short, with 9 bases between. Germline V gene sequence: CDR1 SQVTM, CDR2 ANQGSEA. CDR3 protein: CSVERENSYEQYF. CDR3 DNA: TGCAGCGTTGAGAGGGAAAACTCCTACGAGCAGTACTTC.

The CDR3 nucleotides are TGTGCCAGCAGCATCTGGACAGGGGGCACTTTAGCTGGGGCCAACGTCCTGACTTTC. The encoded protein is CASSIWTGGTLAGANVLTF. The V gene is TRBV7-9, the J gene TRBJ2-6; TRBD1 aligns across 11 bases. The CDR3 totals 19 residues. CDR1 and CDR2 (germline): SEHNR, FQNEAQ (reference sequence). V shed 5 bases, J shed 2 bases, and the junction held 11 bases outside the gene matches.

The V and J genes are TRBV30 and TRBJ1-5; 11 nucleotides match TRBD1. Germline V lookup: CDR1 GTSNPN, CDR2 SVGIG (reference sequence). V trimming: 1 base; J trimming: 6 bases; junction bases outside the gene matches: 2. The CDR3 contains 14 residues. The CDR3 is CAWSAGTGGQPQHF. The CDR3 DNA is TGTGCCTGGAGTGCCGGGACAGGGGGTCAGCCCCAGCATTTT.

This clone was seen once. CDR3 coding DNA: TGTGCCTGGAGTTACCGACTTATGGGGGGGGACACTGAAGCTTTCTTT. Protein product: CAWSYRLMGGDTEAFF. This rearrangement joins TRBV30 to TRBJ1-1, with D perhaps TRBD1 (5 bases). CDR1 and CDR2 from the germline V gene are GTSNPN and SVGIG (reference sequence). The CDR3 length is 16 residues. V shed 2 bases and J shed 3 bases, with 19 bases lying between them.

V is TRBV6-6 and J is TRBJ1-5; TRBD1 might be the D (6 bases). The CDR3 length is 12 residues. V lost 6 bases and J lost 7, with 10 bases in between. Germline V CDR1 and CDR2: MNHNY, SVGAGI (reference sequence). The CDR3, as DNA: TGTGCCAGCAGAAAACAGGGACAGCCCCAGCATTTT. Translated: CASRKQGQPQHF.

This clone was detected only once. The genes are TRBV19 and TRBJ2-7; no definite D call. V gave up 5 bases and J gave up 1 base, with 9 bases separating them. CDR1 LNHDA and CDR2 SQIVND come from the germline V gene (reference sequence). CDR3 length: 13 amino acids. CDR3 nucleotides: TGTGCCAGTAGTCCCTCCCCGTCCTACGAGCAGTACTTC. It translates to CASSPSPSYEQYF. The full variable domain, its missing parts supplied by reference TRBV19 and TRBJ2-7, is DGGITQSPKYLFRKEGQNVTLSCEQNLNHDAMYWYRQDPGQGLRLIYYSQIVNDFQKGDIAEGYSVSREKKESFPLTVTSAQKNPTAFYLCASSPSPSYEQYFGPGTRLTVT.

The chain employs TRBV27 and TRBJ1-5; D gene ambiguous. Germline V gene data show CDR1 as MNHEY and CDR2 as SMNVEV (reference sequence). V was cut by 0 bases and J by 0 bases, with 6 bases left in between. This CDR3 has 15 residues. For the CDR3, the DNA is TGTGCCAGCAGTTTATCGGGCTATAGCAATCAGCCCCAGCATTTT. It is translated as CASSLSGYSNQPQHF.

This clone occurred once. V is TRBV7-9 and J is TRBJ1-1; no reliable D call. This CDR3 has 13 residues. Per the germline V gene, CDR1 is SEHNR and CDR2 is FQNEAQ (reference sequence). Trimming pared 2 bases from V and 5 bases from J, leaving 9 bases between. The CDR3 DNA reads as TGTGCCAGCAGCTTACTAGCGGGGACTGAAGCTTTCTTT. Protein: CASSLLAGTEAFF.

The CDR3 here is CASSPPRASQDEQFF. The CDR3 region has the DNA TGTGCCAGCTCACCACCGAGGGCTAGTCAGGATGAGCAGTTCTTC. V and J are TRBV18 and TRBJ2-1; a possible D gene is TRBD2 (5 bases). Germline V gene lookup returns CDR1 KGHSH and CDR2 LQKENI. Trimming removed 0 bases at V and 8 bases at J, with 14 bases between. This CDR3 contains 15 residues.

The CDR3 nucleotides read TGTGCCAGCAGCCCCCGACAGGGGCTTTCCTACGAGCAGTACGTC. As protein: CASSPRQGLSYEQYV. V gene TRBV11-2 combines with J gene TRBJ2-7; 8 nucleotides match TRBD1. CDR3 length equals 15 residues. After removal of 5 bases from V and 1 base from J, the junction contained 7 bases not matched to a gene. Germline CDR1 reads SGHAT; CDR2 reads FQNNGV.

This clone turned up a few times. The chain links TRBV19 to TRBJ1-4; 7 nucleotides line up with TRBD1. Germline values: CDR1 LNHDA, CDR2 SQIVND (reference sequence). V shed 4 bases and J 5 bases; nucleotides not matched to a gene: 7. The CDR3 is 15 residues long. CDR3 sequence: CASSSNRGPNEKLFF. The CDR3 DNA is TGTGCCAGTAGTAGTAACAGGGGCCCGAATGAAAAACTGTTTTTT.

The chain carries TRBV7-9 and TRBJ1-2, with unresolved D. Germline values: CDR1 SEHNR, CDR2 FQNEAQ (reference sequence). The CDR3 is 14 amino acids. Trimming took off 4 bases at V and 0 bases at J, with 9 bases between the two ends. CDR3 in DNA: TGTGCCAGCAGCTCGTTCGGGGCTAACTATGGCTACACCTTC. Its translation is CASSSFGANYGYTF.

This sequence joins TRBV30 and TRBJ1-5; TRBD1 matches 8 bases. CDR1 GTSNPN and CDR2 SVGIG come from the germline V gene (reference sequence). The J segment lost 0 bases and the V segment lost 1 base, leaving 5 bases of the junction unmatched. The CDR3 extends over 16 amino acids. CDR3 region: CAWSEGTGYSNQPQHF. CDR3 DNA: TGTGCCTGGAGTGAAGGGACAGGATATAGCAATCAGCCCCAGCATTTT.

The rearrangement links TRBV7-2 to TRBJ2-3; perhaps TRBD2 as D (6 bases). The V gene lost 0 bases and the J gene lost 5 bases, with 9 bases spanning the gap. The CDR3 totals 14 residues. Germline values: CDR1 SGHTA, CDR2 FQGNSA. CDR3 sequence reads: CASSLARGGDTQYF. The CDR3 DNA reads as TGTGCCAGCAGCTTAGCGCGGGGAGGAGATACGCAGTATTTT.

This chain uses TRBV5-1 with TRBJ2-6, with a possible D match to TRBD2 (5 bases). The CDR3 totals 16 residues. The germline CDR1 and CDR2 sequences are SGHRS and YFSETQ. Trimming shortened V by 2 bases and J by 2 bases, and 11 bases separated the two germline ends. The chain's CDR3 is CASSFAGDAGANVLTF. The CDR3 DNA sequence: TGCGCCAGCAGCTTCGCCGGGGATGCTGGGGCCAACGTCCTGACTTTC.

V is TRBV7-9 and J is TRBJ2-7; no reliable D call. The CDR3 consists of 11 residues. Germline CDR1 SEHNR, CDR2 FQNEAQ (reference sequence). The germline V and J ends were trimmed by 3 bases and 6 bases, with 6 bases remaining between them. This CDR3 reads CASSLNSEQYF. The CDR3 bases are TGTGCCAGCAGCTTGAACAGCGAGCAGTACTTC.

This rearrangement joins TRBV18 to TRBJ1-1; 10 bases match TRBD1. The V and J ends lost 2 bases and 1 base, in that order; junction bases with no gene match: 7. Germline CDR1 KGHSH, CDR2 LQKENI. The CDR3 covers 17 residues. CDR3 in DNA: TGTGCCAGCTCACCATCGGGACAGGGGATGAGGAACACTGAAGCTTTCTTT. This sequence encodes CASSPSGQGMRNTEAFF.

The rearrangement uses TRBV19 and TRBJ2-2, with 11 bases fitting TRBD1. V shed 6 bases, J shed 5 bases, and the junction held 2 bases outside the gene matches. From germline, CDR1 is LNHDA and CDR2 SQIVND (reference sequence). The CDR3 is 14 amino acids. The CDR3 DNA sequence: TGTGCCAGTAGCCGGGACAGGGGGACCGGGGAGCTGTTTTTT. It specifies CASSRDRGTGELFF.

There are a few counts of this clone. The chain couples TRBV6-5 to TRBJ2-7; 8 nucleotides match TRBD1. Per germline, CDR1 MNHEY and CDR2 SVGAGI. The CDR3 loop spans 14 amino acids. J was trimmed by 3 bases and V by 6 bases; bases with no gene match: 7. In DNA, the CDR3 is TGTGCCAGCAGCTCGGACAGGGCAGGCTACGAGCAGTACTTC. It yields the protein CASSSDRAGYEQYF.

V is TRBV6-1 and J is TRBJ2-7; TRBD1 agrees at 7 bases. The CDR3 runs 12 residues. With 10 bases clipped from V and 0 bases from J, the junction kept 3 bases outside the gene matches. The V gene's germline CDR1 is MNHNS and CDR2 SASEGT. The CDR3 DNA sequence: TGTGCCACCCGACAGGGCTCCTACGAGCAGTACTTC. It encodes CATRQGSYEQYF.

CDR3 DNA sequence: TGTGCCAGCAGCCCAGGGGGAGCGGGAGTGGCCGGGGAGCTGTTTTTT. Translated: CASSPGGAGVAGELFF. The chain employs TRBV9 and TRBJ2-2, with a weak D call TRBD2 (8 bases). V lost 4 bases and J 6 bases, leaving 19 bases between the germline ends. The CDR3 spans 16 residues. CDR1 is SGDLS and CDR2 is YYNGEE in the germline V gene.